The present T cell receptor (beta chain) was sequenced within a study of T cells in Graves' hyperthyroidism and ophthalmopathy. The authors deemed Graves' hyperthyroidism stable absent ophthalmopathy progression within 18 months. In germline, CDR1 is SGHAT, CDR2 FQNNGV. CDR3 size: 16 residues. J gave up 2 bases and V 5 bases, and 7 bases lay outside the gene matches. This clonotype showed up many times. Amplified TCR beta CDR3 regions derived from RNA transcripts. First-round RT-PCR with HTBI primers amplified the TCR CDR3 region. MiXCR was run by TCRdb on the multiplex PCR reads, yielding one entry per CDR3 protein. The data show a few hundred thousand distinct CDR3 sequences, roughly 13% seen once.

The origin of this receptor is a woman younger than 35 with Graves' hyperthyroidism. The chain joins TRBV11-2 to TRBJ2-2; 8 bases line up with TRBD1. The sequencing sample was made of blood. The CDR3 reads CASSTGQVYNTGELFF. CDR3 DNA sequence: TGTGCCAGCAGCACGGGACAGGTGTACAACACCGGGGAGCTGTTTTTT.